Following are 26 T cell receptor beta chains from one sample sequenced in a study of CD8 T cells in Susac syndrome. Random hexamers served to reverse transcribe roughly 0.45 to 1 ug RNA. One entry per CDR3 protein, called by TCRdb with MiXCR from the immunoSEQ multiplex PCR reads. The sample yields 150,000 to 200,000 distinct CDR3 sequences, roughly 90% seen once. Sequencing was carried out using CD4+ T cells from PBMCs. Receptors were obtained from a human donor with Susac syndrome.

This CDR3 is CASSYRVTATNYGYTF. Written as DNA, the CDR3 is TGTGCCAGCAGTTACAGGGTGACAGCCACCAACTATGGCTACACCTTC. The chain uses TRBV6-5 and TRBJ1-2, with a weak D call TRBD1 (5 bases). This CDR3 comprises 16 residues. V was clipped by 2 bases and J by 2 bases, with 15 bases between them. Germline V gene data show CDR1 as MNHEY and CDR2 as SVGAGI.

The genes are TRBV20-1 and TRBJ2-7; D perhaps matches TRBD2 (6 bases). CDR3 length: 14 residues. The V end lost 3 bases, the J end lost 0 bases, and 12 bases lay between the germline ends. CDR1 DFQATT and CDR2 SNEGSKA come from the germline V gene (reference sequence). The CDR3 protein is CSASGGKTSYEQYF. The DNA of the CDR3 is TGCAGTGCTAGTGGAGGGAAAACCTCCTACGAGCAGTACTTC.

This clonotype has only one observation. The CDR3 region is CASSLEGAGYGYTF. The CDR3 DNA reads as TGTGCCAGCAGTTTGGAGGGGGCAGGCTATGGCTACACCTTC. The gene calls are TRBV12-3 or TRBV12-4 and TRBJ1-2; 7 positions match TRBD1. V dropped 3 bases and J dropped 4; count of bases not matched to a gene: 5. This CDR3 has 14 residues.

This sequence joins TRBV11-2 and TRBJ2-5; TRBD2 agrees at 7 bases. The V segment lost 1 base and the J segment 3 bases; nucleotides outside the gene matches: 5. Germline V gene lookup returns CDR1 SGHAT and CDR2 FQNNGV. The CDR3 spans 15 residues. CDR3 amino acids: CASSLGPSGKETQYF. The CDR3 DNA reads as TGTGCCAGCAGCTTAGGACCTAGCGGAAAAGAGACCCAGTACTTC.

This clonotype was counted once. This chain links TRBV9 with TRBJ2-5; 8 positions match TRBD2. The CDR3 has 14 amino acids. Germline values: CDR1 SGDLS, CDR2 YYNGEE. J gave up 5 bases and V 4 bases, and 7 bases lay outside the gene matches. For the CDR3, the DNA is TGTGCCAGCAGCTTCGGGGGGGCCTTCGAGACCCAGTACTTC. It encodes CASSFGGAFETQYF. Together with reference TRBV9 and TRBJ2-5, the CDR3 gives the full variable domain: DSGVTQTPKHLITATGQRVTLRCSPRSGDLSVYWYQQSLDQGLQFLIQYYNGEERAKGNILERFSAQQFPDLHSELNLSSLELGDSALYFCASSFGGAFETQYFGPGTRLLVL.

V usage is TRBV5-1 and J usage is TRBJ2-7, with D possibly being TRBD1 (6 bases). Germline-derived CDR1 and CDR2 are SGHRS and YFSETQ. V gave up 4 bases and J gave up 2 bases, with 7 bases separating them. This CDR3 comprises 12 residues. Here the CDR3 DNA reads TGCGCCAGCAGCCGGGACACCTACGAGCAGTACTTC. Translated, it gives CASSRDTYEQYF.

The gene calls are TRBV20-1 and TRBJ1-1; D is unresolved. V shed 6 bases and J shed 5 bases, with 7 bases lying between them. CDR1 is DFQATT, CDR2 SNEGSKA, per germline (reference sequence). The CDR3 spans 10 residues. The CDR3 bases are TGCAGTGCGTGGACGACTGAAGCTTTCTTT. It yields the protein CSAWTTEAFF.

J is TRBJ1-2 and V is TRBV3-1; D remains ambiguous. Germline loops: CDR1 LGHDT, CDR2 YNNKEL (reference sequence). V was shortened by 3 bases and J by 3 bases, with 5 bases between the two germline ends. CDR3 length: 12 residues. This chain's CDR3 is CASSHGYYGYTF. The CDR3 nucleotides read TGTGCCAGCAGCCACGGCTACTATGGCTACACCTTC.

In its sample, this clonotype was seen once. The chain uses TRBV28 and TRBJ2-2; TRBD2 agrees at 8 bases. V lost 4 bases to trimming and J lost 7 bases; unmatched junction nucleotides: 5. The CDR3 length is 14 residues. Germline V gives CDR1 MDHEN, CDR2 SYDVKM. The CDR3: CASSSGGAGGELFF. Written as DNA, the CDR3 is TGTGCCAGCAGTTCGGGGGGGGCCGGCGGGGAGCTGTTTTTT.

The chain is built from TRBV7-9 and TRBJ2-2; 11 bases align to TRBD2. V lost 5 bases to trimming and J lost 5 bases; unmatched junction nucleotides: 4. Germline CDR1 SEHNR, CDR2 FQNEAQ (reference sequence). The CDR3 spans 15 residues. CDR3 coding DNA: TGTGCCAGCAGCAAGGGACTAGCGGAGACCGGGGAGCTGTTTTTT. It translates to CASSKGLAETGELFF.

DNA of the CDR3: TGCGCCAGCAGCTTGACAGCGGGATTAGCCAAAAACATTCAGTACTTC. It yields the protein CASSLTAGLAKNIQYF. V usage is TRBV5-1 and J usage is TRBJ2-4; 7 nucleotides match TRBD2. The CDR3 contains 16 residues. Germline CDR1 is SGHRS and CDR2 is YFSETQ. V was clipped by 1 base and J by 0 bases; unmatched bases: 4.

This sequence joins TRBV10-3 and TRBJ2-3; 9 bases line up with TRBD2. CDR1 is ENHRY and CDR2 is SYGVKD in the germline V gene. The CDR3 sequence is 16 residues long. Germline trimming cut 6 bases from V and 0 bases from J; bases unmatched to any gene: 7. DNA for the CDR3: TGTGCCATCAGGACGACTAGCGGTAGTAGCACAGATACGCAGTATTTT. It is translated as CAIRTTSGSSTDTQYF.

The V gene is TRBV4-1, the J gene TRBJ2-7, with 13 nucleotides matching TRBD2. The V and J ends lost 1 base and 3 bases, in that order; junction bases with no gene match: 9. The CDR3 is 18 residues long. CDR1 is MGHRA and CDR2 is YSYEKL in the germline V gene. The CDR3 DNA is TGCGCCAGCAGCCAAGGCTGGACTAGCGGGAGTCTCCTCTACGAGCAGTACTTC. This codes for CASSQGWTSGSLLYEQYF.

The chain has TRBV2 and TRBJ2-3; 11 bases are a match to TRBD2. CDR1 is SNHLY, CDR2 FYNNEI, per germline. There are 14 residues in the CDR3. V shed 5 bases, J shed 7 bases, and the junction held 5 bases outside the gene matches. The CDR3 loop is CASSSSSGGNTQYF. DNA for the CDR3: TGTGCCAGCAGTTCTTCTAGCGGGGGGAATACGCAGTATTTT.

The J gene is TRBJ1-2, the V gene TRBV6-6; 7 positions agree with TRBD1. The CDR3 runs 13 residues. V shed 5 bases, J shed 4 bases, and the junction held 4 bases outside the gene matches. Germline values: CDR1 MNHNY, CDR2 SVGAGI (reference sequence). CDR3 loop: CASSPTGAYGYTF. CDR3 coding DNA: TGTGCCAGCAGTCCTACAGGGGCCTATGGCTACACCTTC.

This clonotype was recorded only once. The chain uses TRBV7-9 and TRBJ1-1, with D unresolved. Per the germline V gene, CDR1 is SEHNR and CDR2 is FQNEAQ (reference sequence). V shed 4 bases and J shed 4 bases, with 7 bases lying between them. There are 12 residues in the CDR3. CDR3 sequence reads: CASSSAATEAFF. CDR3 nucleotides: TGTGCCAGCAGCTCAGCGGCCACTGAAGCTTTCTTT.

The CDR3 bases are TGCAGTGCTAGGGACTCCCGGGGCGTCCACGAGCAGTACTTC. Translating gives CSARDSRGVHEQYF. The chain combines TRBV20-1 with TRBJ2-7, with D possibly called TRBD1 or TRBD2 (5 bases each). V lost 3 bases, J lost 5 bases, and 17 bases lay in between. CDR3 length equals 14 residues. Per germline, CDR1 DFQATT and CDR2 SNEGSKA (reference sequence).

The V gene is TRBV5-1, the J gene TRBJ2-7; a weak D match, TRBD1 (5 bases). This CDR3 contains 14 residues. V lost 2 bases to trimming and J lost 0 bases, with 9 bases between them. Germline V gene lookup returns CDR1 SGHRS and CDR2 YFSETQ. The CDR3 DNA reads TGCGCCAGCAGCTTTGCCACAGGCTCCTACGAGCAGTACTTC. Translating it yields CASSFATGSYEQYF.

The rearrangement joins TRBV6-1 to TRBJ2-3; TRBD2 agrees at 9 bases. V was pared by 5 bases and J by 2 bases, with 11 bases of the junction left unmatched. CDR3 length: 17 residues. Germline V lookup: CDR1 MNHNS, CDR2 SASEGT. In nucleotides, the CDR3 is TGTGCCAGCAGTCTTAGAGTAGCGGGGGCCTACACAGATACGCAGTATTTT. Amino acid sequence: CASSLRVAGAYTDTQYF.

This CDR3 is CASSPRLPGNTIYF. In nucleotides, the CDR3 is TGTGCCAGCAGCCCGAGACTTCCTGGAAACACCATATATTTT. V and J are TRBV3-1 and TRBJ1-3, with D hard to call. The CDR3 runs to 14 residues. CDR1 is LGHDT, CDR2 YNNKEL, per germline (reference sequence). Deletions cut 4 bases from V and 2 bases from J, with 9 bases between.

V usage is TRBV12-3 or TRBV12-4 and J usage is TRBJ1-4; 9 bases agree with TRBD1. The CDR3 length is 15 residues. Trimming cost V 3 bases and J 11 bases; bases outside gene matches: 10. The CDR3 DNA follows: TGTGCCAGCAGTTTTGACGGACAGGGGATAGGGAAACTGTTTTTT. Protein product: CASSFDGQGIGKLFF.

The gene calls are TRBV15 and TRBJ2-5, with D hard to call. CDR3 length: 14 residues. The V end lost 0 bases, the J end lost 5 bases, and 10 bases lay between the germline ends. Germline V gene data show CDR1 as LNHNV and CDR2 as YYDKDF (reference sequence). CDR3 sequence reads: CATSRDLFSETQYF. The CDR3 DNA follows: TGTGCCACCAGCAGAGATCTCTTCAGTGAGACCCAGTACTTC.

The chain employs TRBV7-9 and TRBJ1-6, with a weak D call TRBD1 (5 bases). This CDR3 spans 16 amino acids. V lost 5 bases, J lost 14 bases, and 25 bases lay in between. Looked up from germline, CDR1 is SEHNR and CDR2 is FQNEAQ (reference sequence). The CDR3 nucleotides are TGTGCCAGCAGCGTTTATGGGGCTTCGGCCATTATAGCCCTCCACTTT. This codes for CASSVYGASAIIALHF.

The chain has TRBV18 and TRBJ2-2, with D tentatively TRBD2 (5 bases). Germline V gives CDR1 KGHSH, CDR2 LQKENI. This CDR3 comprises 15 residues. Trimming shortened V by 2 bases and J by 5 bases, and 12 bases separated the two germline ends. Written as DNA, the CDR3 is TGTGCCAGCTCACCAAGGCGGGCGGATACCGGGGAGCTGTTTTTT. Amino acid sequence: CASSPRRADTGELFF.

The chain joins TRBV7-9 to TRBJ1-4; D is unclear. Trimming stripped 1 base from V and 7 bases from J, with 10 bases between. The CDR3 has 14 residues. Germline V gives CDR1 SEHNR, CDR2 FQNEAQ (reference sequence). CDR3 in amino acids: CASSLVNGPEKLFF. The DNA for the CDR3 is TGTGCCAGCAGCTTAGTTAATGGGCCTGAAAAACTGTTTTTT.

The genes are TRBV7-6 and TRBJ1-5; D uncertain. V was trimmed by 1 base and J by 9 bases, leaving 13 bases between them. Germline V CDR1 and CDR2: SGHVS, FNYEAQ. This CDR3 comprises 14 residues. The CDR3 DNA follows: TGTGCCAGCAGCTTAGAAAGTGGAGGGCGGCCCCAGCATTTT. Its translation is CASSLESGGRPQHF.